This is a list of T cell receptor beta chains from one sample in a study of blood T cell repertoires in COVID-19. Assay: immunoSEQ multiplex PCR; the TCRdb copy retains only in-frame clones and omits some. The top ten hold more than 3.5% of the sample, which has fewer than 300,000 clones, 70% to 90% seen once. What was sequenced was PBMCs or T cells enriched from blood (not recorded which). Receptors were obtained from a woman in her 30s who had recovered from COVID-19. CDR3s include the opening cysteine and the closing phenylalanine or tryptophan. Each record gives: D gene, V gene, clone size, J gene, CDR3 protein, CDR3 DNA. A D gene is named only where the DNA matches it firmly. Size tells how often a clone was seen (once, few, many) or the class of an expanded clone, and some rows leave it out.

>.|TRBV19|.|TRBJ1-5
CASRPRGVGANQPQHF
TGTGCCAGTAGACCTCGGGGGGTTGGTGCAAATCAGCCCCAGCATTTT
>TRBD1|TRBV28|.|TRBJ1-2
CASSLTGGPYGYTF
TGTGCCAGCAGTTTGACAGGGGGCCCCTATGGCTACACCTTC
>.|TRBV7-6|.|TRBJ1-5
CASSLALRGQPQHF
TGTGCCAGCAGCTTAGCGCTGCGGGGTCAGCCCCAGCATTTT
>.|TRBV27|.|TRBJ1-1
CASSLVSGANTEAFF
TGTGCCAGCAGTTTAGTCTCAGGGGCGAACACTGAAGCTTTCTTT
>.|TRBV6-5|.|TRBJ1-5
CASSGNSNQPQHF
TGTGCCAGCAGCGGGAATAGCAATCAGCCCCAGCATTTT
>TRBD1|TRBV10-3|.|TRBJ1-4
CAIRAGGSATNEKLFF
TGTGCCATCAGGGCAGGGGGATCTGCAACTAATGAAAAACTGTTTTTT
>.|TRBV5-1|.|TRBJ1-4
CASSLAATGNEKLFF
TGCGCCAGCAGCTTGGCCGCGACGGGGAATGAAAAACTGTTTTTT
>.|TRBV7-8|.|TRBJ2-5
CASAKRSYPQETQYF
TGTGCCAGCGCTAAAAGGAGTTACCCCCAAGAGACCCAGTACTTC
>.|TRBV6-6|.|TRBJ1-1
CASSYSNQGTEAFF
TGTGCCAGCAGTTACTCGAACCAGGGCACTGAAGCTTTCTTT
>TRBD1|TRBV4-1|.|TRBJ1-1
CASSRRSGQGLNTEAFF
TGCGCCAGCAGCCGTAGATCCGGACAGGGATTGAACACTGAAGCTTTCTTT
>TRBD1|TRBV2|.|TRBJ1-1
CASKIDRGYTEAFF
TGTGCCAGCAAGATCGACAGGGGGTACACTGAAGCTTTCTTT
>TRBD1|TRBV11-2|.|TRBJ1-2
CASSLAGQGVYTF
TGTGCCAGCAGCTTAGCGGGACAGGGGGTCTACACCTTC
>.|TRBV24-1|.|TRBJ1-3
CATSSRTGNTIYF
TGTGCCACTAGCTCAAGGACTGGAAACACCATATATTTT
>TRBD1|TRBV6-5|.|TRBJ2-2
CASRQGVSTGELFF
TGTGCCAGCAGACAGGGGGTTAGCACCGGGGAGCTGTTTTTT
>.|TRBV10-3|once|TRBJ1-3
CAITEEATYSGNTIYF
TGTGCCATCACTGAGGAGGCCACCTACTCTGGAAACACCATATATTTT
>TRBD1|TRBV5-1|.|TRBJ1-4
CASSLTGDIEKLFF
TGCGCCAGCAGCCTCACAGGGGACATTGAAAAACTGTTTTTT
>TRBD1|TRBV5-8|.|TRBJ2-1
CASGPRQGSTRYEQFF
TGTGCCAGCGGCCCCCGACAGGGTAGTACACGGTATGAGCAGTTCTTC
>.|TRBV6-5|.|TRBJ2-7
CASSQGQGRNEQYF
TGTGCCAGCAGTCAGGGGCAGGGGCGGAACGAGCAGTACTTC
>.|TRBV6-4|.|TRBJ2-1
CASSRGISYNEQFF
TGTGCCAGCAGTAGGGGGATCTCCTACAATGAGCAGTTCTTC
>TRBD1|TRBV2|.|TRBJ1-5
CASSWDRGRPYSNQPQHF
TGTGCCAGCAGCTGGGACAGGGGCCGACCTTATAGCAATCAGCCCCAGCATTTT
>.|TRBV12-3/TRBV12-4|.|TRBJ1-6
CASRSHNSPLHF
TGTGCCAGCCGGTCCCATAATTCACCCCTCCACTTT
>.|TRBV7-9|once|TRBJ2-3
CASSRPGQGRDTQYF
TGTGCCAGCAGTCGGCCGGGACAAGGTAGAGATACGCAGTATTTT
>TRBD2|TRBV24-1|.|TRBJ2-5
CATGTSGTGETQYF
TGTGCCACCGGGACTAGCGGGACAGGGGAGACCCAGTACTTC
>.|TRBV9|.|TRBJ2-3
CASSRRTEFLTDTQYF
TGTGCCAGCAGCCGTCGGACAGAATTCCTAACAGATACGCAGTATTTT
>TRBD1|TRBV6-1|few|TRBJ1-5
CASSGPGTGRNQPQHF
TGTGCCAGCAGTGGGCCCGGGACAGGTCGCAATCAGCCCCAGCATTTT
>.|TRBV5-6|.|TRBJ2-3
CASSPIGSGDTQYF
TGTGCCAGCAGCCCAATTGGATCAGGGGATACGCAGTATTTT
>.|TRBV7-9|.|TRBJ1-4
CASSLMGLNEKLFF
TGTGCCAGCAGCTTGATGGGGCTAAATGAAAAACTGTTTTTT
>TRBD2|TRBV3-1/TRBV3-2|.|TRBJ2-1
CASSQGLAGGYNEQFF
TGTGCCAGCAGCCAAGGTCTAGCGGGGGGATACAATGAGCAGTTCTTC
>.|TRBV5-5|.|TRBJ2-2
CASSLGRGGTGELFF
TGTGCCAGCAGCTTGGGTAGGGGCGGAACCGGGGAGCTGTTTTTT
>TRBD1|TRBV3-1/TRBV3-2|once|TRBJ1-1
CASSSPTGIYEAFF
TGTGCCAGCAGCTCACCGACAGGGATATATGAAGCTTTCTTT
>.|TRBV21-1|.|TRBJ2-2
CASSKERRGPVRTNTGELFF
TGTGCCAGCAGCAAAGAACGGAGGGGGCCGGTTAGAACAAACACCGGGGAGCTGTTTTTT
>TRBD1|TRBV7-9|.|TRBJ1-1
CASTSRGQPNTEAFF
TGTGCCAGCACCTCTCGGGGACAGCCGAACACTGAAGCTTTCTTT
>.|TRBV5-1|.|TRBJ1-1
CASSLVQAGNTEAFF
TGCGCCAGCAGCTTGGTCCAGGCTGGGAACACTGAAGCTTTCTTT
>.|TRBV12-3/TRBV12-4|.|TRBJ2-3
CASSPLLTDTQYF
TGTGCCAGCAGTCCCCTCCTCACAGATACGCAGTATTTT
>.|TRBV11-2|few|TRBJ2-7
CASSLWVGSGQTYEQYF
TGTGCCAGCAGCTTATGGGTAGGTAGCGGACAAACCTACGAGCAGTACTTC
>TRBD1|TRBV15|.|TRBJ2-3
CATSPRDRGLTDTQYF
TGTGCCACCAGCCCCCGGGACAGGGGGTTAACAGATACGCAGTATTTT
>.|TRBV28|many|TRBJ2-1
CASSPRDLAYNEQFF
TGTGCCAGCAGTCCCCGGGACTTAGCCTACAATGAGCAGTTCTTC
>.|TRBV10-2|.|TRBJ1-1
CASDHPGTGAFF
TGCGCCAGTGATCACCCCGGGACTGGGGCTTTCTTT
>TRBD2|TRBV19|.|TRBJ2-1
CASSLAARVYNEQFF
TGTGCCAGTAGTCTAGCGGCTCGGGTCTACAATGAGCAGTTCTTC
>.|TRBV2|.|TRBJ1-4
CASRLDRPVNEKLFF
TGTGCCAGCAGGCTAGACAGGCCAGTTAATGAAAAACTGTTTTTT
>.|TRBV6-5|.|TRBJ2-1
CASSYSGGGSYNEQFF
TGTGCCAGCAGTTACTCTGGCGGCGGCTCCTACAATGAGCAGTTCTTC
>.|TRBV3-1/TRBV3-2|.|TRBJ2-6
CASSQSFSGANVLTF
TGTGCCAGCAGCCAATCGTTCTCTGGGGCCAACGTCCTGACTTTC
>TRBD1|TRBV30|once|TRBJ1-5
CAWSRQGSQPQHF
TGTGCCTGGAGTAGACAGGGGTCCCAGCCCCAGCATTTT
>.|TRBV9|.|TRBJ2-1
CASSVGRNEQFF
TGTGCCAGCAGCGTAGGGAGGAATGAGCAGTTCTTC
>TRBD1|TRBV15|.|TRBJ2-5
CATGQGIQETQYF
TGTGCCACCGGACAGGGGATCCAAGAGACCCAGTACTTC
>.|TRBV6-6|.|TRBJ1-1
CASSYSTAAPEAFF
TGTGCCAGCAGTTACTCGACTGCTGCCCCTGAAGCTTTCTTT
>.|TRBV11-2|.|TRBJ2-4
CASSLERGRGSVIQYF
TGTGCCAGCAGCTTGGAGAGAGGCAGGGGTTCGGTCATTCAGTACTTC
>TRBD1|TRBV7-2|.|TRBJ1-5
CASSLEGQGASIYVAAQHF
TGTGCCAGCAGCTTAGAGGGACAGGGGGCGAGCATTTATGTGGCGGCCCAGCATTTT
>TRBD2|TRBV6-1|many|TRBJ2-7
CASSDGLVSGRESRYF
TGTGCCAGCAGTGATGGGTTGGTTAGCGGGAGAGAAAGTCGGTACTTC
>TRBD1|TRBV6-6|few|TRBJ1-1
CASRDRASMNTEAFF
TGTGCCAGCAGAGACAGGGCCAGCATGAACACTGAAGCTTTCTTT
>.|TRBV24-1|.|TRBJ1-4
CATSDPDSLNEKLFF
TGTGCCACCAGTGACCCCGACAGCCTTAATGAAAAACTGTTTTTT
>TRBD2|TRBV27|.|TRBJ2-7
CASSPPGLGGRAGEQYF
TGTGCCAGCAGTCCACCAGGTTTGGGCGGGAGGGCCGGGGAGCAGTACTTC